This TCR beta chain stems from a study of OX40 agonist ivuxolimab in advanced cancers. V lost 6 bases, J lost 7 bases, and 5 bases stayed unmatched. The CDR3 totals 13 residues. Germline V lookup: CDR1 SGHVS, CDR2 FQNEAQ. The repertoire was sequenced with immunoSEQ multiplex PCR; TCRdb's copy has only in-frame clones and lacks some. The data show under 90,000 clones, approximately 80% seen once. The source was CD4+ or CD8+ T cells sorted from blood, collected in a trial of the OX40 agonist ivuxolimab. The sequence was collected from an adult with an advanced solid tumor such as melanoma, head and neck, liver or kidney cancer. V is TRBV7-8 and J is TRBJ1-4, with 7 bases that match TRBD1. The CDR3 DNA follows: TGTGCCAGCAGTCCGGGACAGCCTGAAAAACTGTTTTTT. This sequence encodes CASSPGQPEKLFF.